This entry lists 21 T cell receptor beta chains sequenced from one sample in a study of T cell clonality in common variable immunodeficiency. This table comes from immunoSEQ multiplex PCR, and its TCRdb copy is limited to in-frame clones, with some not included. The profile covers some 40,000 clones, none occurring a single time. Sequenced: peripheral blood mononuclear cells. The receptor source for this set is a person aged 18 to 70 in good health.

This clone was counted many times. Read sequence stops 3 residues before the CDR3 end, and the germline J gene provides the missing end. This chain joins TRBV19 and TRBJ1-2, with a tentative D call TRBD1 (6 bases). CDR1 and CDR2 from the germline V gene are LNHDA and SQIVND (reference sequence). CDR3 length: 14 amino acids. The covered CDR3 bases are TGTGCCAGTAGTATAGAGTCCAGGGGAGGCGGC. Amino acid sequence: CASSIESRGGG. The entire CDR3 sequence reads CASSIESRGGGYTF.

The table lists this clone with many counts. The sequenced fragment ends 3 residues before the CDR3 boundary, so the rest is inferred from the germline J gene. The chain is built from TRBV30 and TRBJ2-7, with 9 bases that match TRBD1. This CDR3 spans 12 amino acids. Germline assignment: CDR1 GTSNPN and CDR2 SVGIG (reference sequence). CDR3 region: CAGGQGSYEQYF. The DNA read from the CDR3 is TGTGCTGGGGGACAGGGTTCCTACGAG. The variable domain in full, completed from reference TRBV30 and TRBJ2-7, reads SQTIHQWPATLVQPVGSPLSLECTVEGTSNPNLYWYRQAAGRGLQLLFYSVGIGQISSEVPQNLSASRPQDRQFILSSKKLLLSDSGFYLCAGGQGSYEQYFGPGTRLTVT.

This clone was seen only a few times. The CDR3 end falls 3 residues outside the read, so it is completed with the germline J gene. The V call is TRBV19, the J call TRBJ1-2; D might be TRBD1 (5 bases). V lost 4 bases and J lost 6, with 12 bases in between. The CDR3 spans 13 residues. The V gene's germline CDR1 is LNHDA and CDR2 SQIVND (reference sequence). The sequenced CDR3 bases are TGTGCCAGTAGTAAGGGGAGGCATGATGGC. It translates to CASSKGRHDG. Given in full, the CDR3 is CASSKGRHDGYTF.

This clone was picked up many times. The CDR3 end is not reached by the read, which stops 3 residues before it; the germline J gene fills it in. The chain couples TRBV5-4 to TRBJ2-7; 12 bases align to TRBD2. Germline-derived CDR1 and CDR2 are SGHNT and YYREEE (reference sequence). This CDR3 comprises 15 residues. V was clipped by 1 base and J by 3 bases; unmatched bases: 2. The part of the CDR3 DNA that was read is TGTGCCAGCAGCTTGCCTAGCGGGAGGGTCTACGAG. Residues: CASSLPSGRVYE. In full, the CDR3 is CASSLPSGRVYEQYF.

This clone was counted many times. The CDR3 end is not reached by the read, which stops 3 residues before it; the germline J gene fills it in. The chain couples TRBV5-1 to TRBJ1-1; 9 bases match TRBD1. CDR3 size: 15 residues. Germline V gives CDR1 SGHRS, CDR2 YFSETQ. Trimming cost V 3 bases and J 4 bases; bases outside gene matches: 7. CDR3 sequence: CASSSVQGAGTEAFF. The CDR3 bases that were read are TGCGCCAGCAGCTCGGTACAGGGGGCTGGCACTGAA.

This clone was seen many times. The read stops 3 residues short of the end of the CDR3; the missing end is completed from the germline J gene. This chain uses TRBV7-2 with TRBJ2-7, with 7 bases that match TRBD2. Germline CDR1 is SGHTA and CDR2 is FQGNSA. This CDR3 is built from 13 residues. The V gene end was trimmed by 5 bases and the J gene end by 6 bases; junction bases not matched to a gene: 7. The CDR3 DNA, read in part, is TGTGCCAGCAGCCTAAAAAGCGGGACCGAG. Its protein product is CASSLKSGTE. The CDR3 reads in full as CASSLKSGTEQYF.

This clone was seen repeatedly, ten times or more. The CDR3 end is not reached by the read, which stops 3 residues before it; the germline J gene fills it in. The chain carries TRBV5-1 and TRBJ1-1; no clear D. The CDR3 runs to 14 residues. Trimming removed 4 bases at V and 0 bases at J, with 10 bases between. Germline CDR1 is SGHRS and CDR2 is YFSETQ. This chain's CDR3 is CASSPGLLNTEAFF. The covered CDR3 bases are TGCGCCAGCAGCCCGGGTCTCTTGAACACTGAA. The full variable domain, its missing parts supplied by reference TRBV5-1 and TRBJ1-1, is KAGVTQTPRYLIKTRGQQVTLSCSPISGHRSVSWYQQTPGQGLQFLFEYFSETQRNKGNFPGRFSGRQFSNSRSEMNVSTLELGDSALYLCASSPGLLNTEAFFGQGTRLTVV.

This clone occurred many times. The CDR3 extends 3 residues past the end of the read, so its final part is completed from the germline J gene. The chain combines TRBV7-2 with TRBJ2-2; D is undetermined. Germline CDR1 SGHTA, CDR2 FQGNSA. Trimming stripped 5 bases from V and 2 bases from J, with 12 bases between. This CDR3 contains 15 residues. CDR3 DNA, as far as it was read: TGTGCCAGCAGCCCCCGACTCCCAAACACCGGGGAG. The encoded protein is CASSPRLPNTGE. The whole CDR3 is CASSPRLPNTGELFF.

There are a few counts of this clone. The sequence runs out 3 residues before the end of the CDR3; the remainder is reconstructed from the germline J gene. The rearrangement links TRBV19 to TRBJ2-1; 10 nucleotides match TRBD2. There are 15 residues in the CDR3. The germline gives CDR1 LNHDA, CDR2 SQIVND (reference sequence). V was pared by 7 bases and J by 9 bases, with 12 bases of the junction left unmatched. The sequenced CDR3 bases are TGTGCCAGTAAACCCCCCCAGCGGGAGGGGACTGAG. Translated: CASKPPQREGTE. The entire CDR3 protein reads CASKPPQREGTEQFF.

This clone showed up many times. The DNA read from the CDR3 is TGTGCCAGTAGTATAGTACAGGGGGCGAGCACAGATACG. The encoded protein is CASSIVQGASTDT. The whole CDR3 reads CASSIVQGASTDTQYF. The genes are TRBV19 and TRBJ2-3, with TRBD1 matching over 9 bases. Read data end 3 residues before the CDR3 end; the end is taken from the germline J gene. CDR3 size: 16 residues. The germline V gene has CDR1 LNHDA and CDR2 SQIVND (reference sequence). V lost 1 base to trimming and J lost 0 bases; unmatched junction nucleotides: 2.

This clone was observed at least ten times. The read is 3 residues too short to cover the CDR3 end, so that end is filled in from the germline J gene. The chain uses TRBV28 and TRBJ2-7, with D perhaps TRBD1 or TRBD2 (5 bases each). The germline V gene encodes CDR1 MDHEN and CDR2 SYDVKM. CDR3 size: 16 residues. With 4 bases removed from V and 3 bases from J, the gap between germline ends came to 19 bases. The CDR3 loop is CASSSSEGKGYYEQYF. The DNA read from the CDR3 is TGTGCCAGCAGTTCGTCCGAGGGGAAAGGGTACTACGAG. Supplemented by reference TRBV28 and TRBJ2-7, the full variable domain reads DVKVTQSSRYLVKRTGEKVFLECVQDMDHENMFWYRQDPGLGLRLIYFSYDVKMKEKGDIPEGYSVSREKKERFSLILESASTNQTSMYLCASSSSEGKGYYEQYFGPGTRLTVT.

This clone has at least ten counts. The CDR3 end lies 3 residues beyond the end of the read and is filled in from the germline J gene. The rearrangement uses TRBV29-1 and TRBJ1-2, with D perhaps TRBD1 (6 bases). In germline, CDR1 is SQVTM, CDR2 ANQGSEA. Trimming removed 0 bases at V and 6 bases at J, with 14 bases between. The CDR3 runs 14 residues. CDR3 amino acids: CSVEDLYRVDGYTF. CDR3 DNA (partial): TGCAGCGTTGAAGATCTTTACAGGGTGGATGGC.

There are many counts of this clone. The missing CDR3 end, 3 residues past where the read stops, is filled in from the germline J gene. The V gene is TRBV6-1, the J gene TRBJ1-1, with D possibly matching TRBD1 (5 bases). This CDR3 has 15 residues. The germline V gene encodes CDR1 MNHNS and CDR2 SASEGT. Trimming removed 4 bases from V and 4 bases from J, with 16 bases in between. The DNA read from the CDR3 is TGTGCCAGCAGTGGCGTTTCTTGGCAGGGCACTGAA. This gives the protein CASSGVSWQGTE. The whole CDR3 protein is CASSGVSWQGTEAFF.

Ten or more counts support this clone. The CDR3 extends 3 residues past the end of the read, so its final part is completed from the germline J gene. The chain uses TRBV7-2 and TRBJ2-1; 9 nucleotides align to TRBD2. After removal of 3 bases from V and 2 bases from J, the junction contained 2 bases not matched to a gene. The length of the CDR3 is 15 residues. Germline V lookup: CDR1 SGHTA, CDR2 FQGNSA. The DNA read from the CDR3 is TGTGCCAGCAGCTTTAGCGGGAGCCCCTACAATGAG. Translation: CASSFSGSPYNE. The full CDR3 reads CASSFSGSPYNEQFF. Based on the CDR3 plus reference TRBV7-2 and TRBJ2-1, the full variable domain is GAGVSQSPSNKVTEKGKDVELRCDPISGHTALYWYRQSLGQGLEFLIYFQGNSAPDKSGLPSDRFSAERTGGSVSTLTIQRTQQEDSAVYLCASSFSGSPYNEQFFGPGTRLTVL.

This clone came up many times. With the read ending 3 residues before the CDR3 end, the germline J gene is used to fill in that end. The J gene is TRBJ2-5, the V gene TRBV30, with D perhaps TRBD2 (7 bases). V lost 4 bases to trimming and J lost 4 bases, with 10 bases between them. The V gene's germline CDR1 is GTSNPN and CDR2 SVGIG (reference sequence). The CDR3 covers 12 residues. This chain's CDR3 is CAWNRGAETQYF. Incomplete CDR3 DNA: TGTGCCTGGAACCGGGGGGCAGAGACC.

The DNA read from the CDR3 is TGTGCCTGGAGCCCCGACAGGAGAGGTGGC. Translated, it gives CAWSPDRRGG. The entire CDR3 protein reads CAWSPDRRGGYTF. The J gene is TRBJ1-2, the V gene TRBV30; D might be TRBD1 (6 bases). Read coverage stops 3 residues before the CDR3 terminus; the germline J gene supplies the remainder. The CDR3 is made up of 13 amino acids. From germline, CDR1 is GTSNPN and CDR2 SVGIG (reference sequence). V was clipped by 3 bases and J by 7 bases, with 15 bases between them.

Concerning this clone: The read gets to within 3 residues of the CDR3 end, and the germline J gene fills in the rest. The gene calls are TRBV19 and TRBJ2-3; tentative D call: TRBD1 (6 bases). CDR1 and CDR2 from the germline V gene are LNHDA and SQIVND (reference sequence). This CDR3 comprises 17 residues. CDR3 loop: CASNRPRGQGSNQPQYF. Incomplete CDR3 DNA: TGTGCCAGTAACCGACCCCGGGGTCAGGGGAGCAATCAGCCG.

Comment on this clone: The sequenced fragment ends 3 residues before the CDR3 boundary, so the rest is inferred from the germline J gene. V gene TRBV27 combines with J gene TRBJ2-5; D is uncertain. V was shortened by 8 bases and J by 5 bases, with 12 bases between the two germline ends. The CDR3 length is 12 residues. The germline V gene encodes CDR1 MNHEY and CDR2 SMNVEV (reference sequence). CDR3 loop: CASEPYGETQYF. The covered CDR3 bases are TGTGCCAGCGAACCCTACGGGGAGACC.

This clone was counted a few times. The read falls 3 residues short of the CDR3 end, and the missing part is taken from the germline J gene. The chain is built from TRBV7-4 and TRBJ1-2; D is ambiguous. CDR1 is SGHVT and CDR2 is SQSDAQ in the germline V gene. This CDR3 region has 14 residues. Partial CDR3 DNA: TGTGCCAGGATAGGAGGGCCAGAGGATAATGAC. It codes for CARIGGPEDND. The entire CDR3 is CARIGGPEDNDYTF.

This clone was counted at least ten times. From the germline J gene comes the end of the CDR3, since the read stops 3 residues before it. This chain connects TRBV4-2 to TRBJ2-3; a weak D match, TRBD1 (8 bases). Trimming left V 4 bases short and J 6 bases short, with 20 bases between. The germline V gene encodes CDR1 LGHNA and CDR2 YNFKEQ. CDR3 length equals 16 residues. CDR3 sequence reads: CASSPPGGTGVDTQYF. The CDR3 DNA, read in part, is TGTGCCAGCAGCCCCCCCGGGGGGACAGGTGTGGATACG.

This clone has ten or more counts. With the read ending 3 residues before the CDR3 end, the germline J gene is used to fill in that end. The rearrangement uses TRBV20-1 and TRBJ2-1, with TRBD2 identical over 11 bases. The germline V gene has CDR1 DFQATT and CDR2 SNEGSKA (reference sequence). Trimming at V came to 6 bases and at J to 6 bases, leaving 10 bases not matched to a gene. The CDR3 is made up of 15 amino acids. The DNA read from the CDR3 is TGCAGTGCACAATCCGGGACTAGCGGTTCCAATGAG. Protein product: CSAQSGTSGSNE. The whole CDR3 sequence reads CSAQSGTSGSNEQFF.